Listed below are T cell receptor beta chains from one sample, sequenced in a study of patients and donors after allogeneic stem cell transplantation. In TCRdb, the RT-PCR reads were re-called with MiXCR into one record per CDR3 protein. The profile shows over 350,000 distinct CDR3 sequences, 16% of them singletons. Sequenced sample: blood, either unsorted or a sorted T cell fraction (not recorded which). The origin of the receptors is a human donor who was either an allogeneic HSCT recipient or a stem cell or donor lymphocyte infusion donor (not recorded which). It is not recorded whose cells these are; they may come from a transplant donor. Each CDR3 is given with its conserved first and last residue. Fields, in order: clone size, D gene, V gene, J gene, CDR3 DNA, CDR3 protein. A D gene is named only where the DNA matches it firmly. Clone sizes are given selectively: once, few, many, or a class where the clone is expanded.

clone size: NA
D gene: TRBD1
V gene: TRBV4-1
J gene: TRBJ1-1
CDR3 DNA: TGCGCCAGCAGCGACATATGGACAGGGCACACTGAAGCTTTCTTT
CDR3 protein: CASSDIWTGHTEAFF

clone size: few
D gene: NA
V gene: TRBV11-3
J gene: TRBJ2-4
CDR3 DNA: TGTGCCAGCAGCTTAGATTCGAACATTCAGTACTTC
CDR3 protein: CASSLDSNIQYF

clone size: NA
D gene: NA
V gene: TRBV24-1
J gene: TRBJ2-3
CDR3 DNA: TGTGCCACCAGTGTCCCCCGGGACCAAACAGATACGCAGTATTTT
CDR3 protein: CATSVPRDQTDTQYF

clone size: many
D gene: TRBD2
V gene: TRBV7-8
J gene: TRBJ2-3
CDR3 DNA: TGTGCCAGCAGCCCAAGACTAGCGGGTGTCACAGATACGCAGTATTTT
CDR3 protein: CASSPRLAGVTDTQYF

clone size: few
D gene: NA
V gene: TRBV7-9
J gene: TRBJ1-2
CDR3 DNA: TGTGCCAGCAGCTCGAAAGGCTACACCTTC
CDR3 protein: CASSSKGYTF

clone size: many
D gene: NA
V gene: TRBV12-3/TRBV12-4
J gene: TRBJ2-1
CDR3 DNA: TGTGCCAGCCAAAGGGAATCCTACAATGAGCAGTTCTTC
CDR3 protein: CASQRESYNEQFF

clone size: few
D gene: NA
V gene: TRBV4-1
J gene: TRBJ1-6
CDR3 DNA: TGCGCCAGCAGACCCGGGACAACCTATAATTCACCCCTCCACTTT
CDR3 protein: CASRPGTTYNSPLHF

clone size: NA
D gene: TRBD2
V gene: TRBV9
J gene: TRBJ2-7
CDR3 DNA: TGTGCCAGCAGCGTAGCTAGCGGGCGCTCCTACGAGCAGTACTTC
CDR3 protein: CASSVASGRSYEQYF

clone size: NA
D gene: TRBD2
V gene: TRBV7-9
J gene: TRBJ2-2
CDR3 DNA: TGTGCCAGCAGTTTCTCCGGGACTAGTGAAAACACCGGGGAGCTGTTTTTT
CDR3 protein: CASSFSGTSENTGELFF

clone size: few
D gene: NA
V gene: TRBV11-2
J gene: TRBJ2-2
CDR3 DNA: TGTGCCAGCAGTCCGACTTCGAACACCGGGGAGCTGTTTTTT
CDR3 protein: CASSPTSNTGELFF

clone size: few
D gene: TRBD1
V gene: TRBV5-5
J gene: TRBJ2-5
CDR3 DNA: TGTGCCAGCAGCCAACAAGGACAGGCGTGGGGGACCCAGTACTTC
CDR3 protein: CASSQQGQAWGTQYF

clone size: few
D gene: NA
V gene: TRBV20-1
J gene: TRBJ1-2
CDR3 DNA: TGCAGTGCTGGGCCGACCGGGGATGACTATGGCTACACCTTC
CDR3 protein: CSAGPTGDDYGYTF

clone size: few
D gene: NA
V gene: TRBV7-6
J gene: TRBJ2-1
CDR3 DNA: TGTGCCAGCAGCTTAAGTTGGTCCGCCTCCAATGAGCAGTTCTTC
CDR3 protein: CASSLSWSASNEQFF

clone size: NA
D gene: NA
V gene: TRBV6-5
J gene: TRBJ2-7
CDR3 DNA: TGTGCCAGCAGTTACGGGGAGCACTCCTACGAGCAGTACTTC
CDR3 protein: CASSYGEHSYEQYF

clone size: NA
D gene: NA
V gene: TRBV7-9
J gene: TRBJ2-1
CDR3 DNA: TGTGCCAGCAGCCACGGGGGAGCCAATGAGCAGTTCTTC
CDR3 protein: CASSHGGANEQFF

clone size: many
D gene: TRBD1
V gene: TRBV6-2/TRBV6-3
J gene: TRBJ2-2
CDR3 DNA: TGTGCCAGCAGAGGGACAGGGGGTATTACCGGGGAGCTGTTTTTT
CDR3 protein: CASRGTGGITGELFF

clone size: NA
D gene: TRBD1
V gene: TRBV15
J gene: TRBJ2-7
CDR3 DNA: TGTGCCACCAGCAGCCTACCGGGACAGGGGACCTACGAGCAGTACTTC
CDR3 protein: CATSSLPGQGTYEQYF

clone size: NA
D gene: NA
V gene: TRBV2
J gene: TRBJ2-3
CDR3 DNA: TGTGCCAGCAGTGAACTGCGGGCGGGGGCCCGGGATACGCAGTATTTT
CDR3 protein: CASSELRAGARDTQYF

clone size: few
D gene: NA
V gene: TRBV6-1
J gene: TRBJ2-7
CDR3 DNA: TGTGCCAGCAGTTTTACTTACGAGCAGTACTTC
CDR3 protein: CASSFTYEQYF

clone size: many
D gene: TRBD2
V gene: TRBV9
J gene: TRBJ2-3
CDR3 DNA: TGTGCCAGCAGCGTAGAGACTAGCGGAGACAACACAGATACGCAGTATTTT
CDR3 protein: CASSVETSGDNTDTQYF

clone size: NA
D gene: NA
V gene: TRBV12-3/TRBV12-4
J gene: TRBJ2-5
CDR3 DNA: TGTGCCAGCAGTTCATGGCTGAGGGGGAGGATGGAGACCCAGTACTTC
CDR3 protein: CASSSWLRGRMETQYF

clone size: few
D gene: TRBD1
V gene: TRBV4-1
J gene: TRBJ1-5
CDR3 DNA: TGCGCCAGCAGCCAAGATAGGGACAGGGGGCGAAGAGTTCAGCCCCAGCATTTT
CDR3 protein: CASSQDRDRGRRVQPQHF

clone size: few
D gene: NA
V gene: TRBV9
J gene: TRBJ1-6
CDR3 DNA: TGTGCCAGCAGATGTACAGGAATTGTAAATTCACCCCTCCACTTT
CDR3 protein: CASRCTGIVNSPLHF

clone size: few
D gene: NA
V gene: TRBV12-3/TRBV12-4
J gene: TRBJ1-3
CDR3 DNA: TGTGCCAGCATCCTACAGGATTTTAAGGGAAACACCATATATTTT
CDR3 protein: CASILQDFKGNTIYF

clone size: few
D gene: NA
V gene: TRBV7-9
J gene: TRBJ2-4
CDR3 DNA: TGTGCCAGCAGCTCCCCCCAGGGCGTTGAGATTCAGTACTTC
CDR3 protein: CASSSPQGVEIQYF

clone size: NA
D gene: NA
V gene: TRBV9
J gene: TRBJ2-3
CDR3 DNA: TGTGCCAGCAGCGTACAGGGGCCTAGCGCAGATACGCAGTATTTT
CDR3 protein: CASSVQGPSADTQYF

clone size: NA
D gene: TRBD1
V gene: TRBV6-5
J gene: TRBJ2-1
CDR3 DNA: TGTGCCAGCAGTTACGGAGGGACAGGGTACAATGAGCAGTTCTTC
CDR3 protein: CASSYGGTGYNEQFF

clone size: few
D gene: TRBD1
V gene: TRBV7-2
J gene: TRBJ1-6
CDR3 DNA: TGTGCCAGCAGCGTCGCACAGGGGGCTAGGGCTAATTCACCCCTCCACTTT
CDR3 protein: CASSVAQGARANSPLHF